This T cell receptor (beta chain) is from a study of T cell repertoires in cytomegalovirus infection. This clonotype came up many times. V was clipped by 0 bases and J by 0 bases, with 29 bases between them. Germline V gene lookup returns CDR1 LGHDT and CDR2 YNNKEL (reference sequence). This CDR3 spans 22 amino acids. TCRdb passed the reads through MiXCR, listing each CDR3 protein once. The data contain approximately 490,000 distinct CDR3 sequences, roughly 12% of them singletons. The clonotype originates from a human donor in good health (CMV status not recorded). Some clones in this sample may be carry-over from other donors' samples. V is TRBV3-1 and J is TRBJ1-1, with a tentative D call TRBD1 (6 bases). The sequencing input was PBMCs. The CDR3 DNA follows: TGTGCCAGCAGCCAAGAATGGGGATTACAGGGTAGGGGATGGACCTTGAACACTGAAGCTTTCTTT. Translation gives CASSQEWGLQGRGWTLNTEAFF.